This TCR beta chain is from a study of PD-1 blockade in classical Hodgkin lymphoma. Study outcomes and limitations: Nivolumab initiated under 1 year post-ASCT led to patient exclusion. Compared with baseline, CD4+ but not CD8+ TCR diversity had risen significantly by C4D1.

The method was immunoSEQ multiplex PCR; TCRdb's version includes in-frame clones alone and lacks a portion of them. The table includes 84,000 or so clones, about 93% detected once. Germline CDR1 reads SGHAT; CDR2 reads FQNNGV. V lost 6 bases and J lost 3; bases outside the gene matches: 10. The CDR3 length is 15 residues. All patients relapsed after autologous stem cell transplantation, and brentuximab vedotin exposure varied. Best responses were complete response, partial response or progressive disease. Points on this clone: The antigen remains unidentified.

The chain combines TRBV11-2 with TRBJ1-1, with TRBD1 identical over 7 bases. Material: peripheral blood mononuclear cells (PBMCs), obtained before the second cycle of nivolumab. The sequence came from a human donor with classical Hodgkin lymphoma. The DNA for the CDR3 is TGTGCCAGCAGTGAAAGGGGGCGCTTACACACTGAAGCTTTCTTT. This sequence encodes CASSERGRLHTEAFF. The full variable domain, in which reference TRBV11-2 and TRBJ1-1 provide the parts outside the CDR3, is EAGVAQSPRYKIIEKRQSVAFWCNPISGHATLYWYQQILGQGPKLLIQFQNNGVVDDSQLPKDRFSAERLKGVDSTLKIQPAKLEDSAVYLCASSERGRLHTEAFFGQGTRLTVV.